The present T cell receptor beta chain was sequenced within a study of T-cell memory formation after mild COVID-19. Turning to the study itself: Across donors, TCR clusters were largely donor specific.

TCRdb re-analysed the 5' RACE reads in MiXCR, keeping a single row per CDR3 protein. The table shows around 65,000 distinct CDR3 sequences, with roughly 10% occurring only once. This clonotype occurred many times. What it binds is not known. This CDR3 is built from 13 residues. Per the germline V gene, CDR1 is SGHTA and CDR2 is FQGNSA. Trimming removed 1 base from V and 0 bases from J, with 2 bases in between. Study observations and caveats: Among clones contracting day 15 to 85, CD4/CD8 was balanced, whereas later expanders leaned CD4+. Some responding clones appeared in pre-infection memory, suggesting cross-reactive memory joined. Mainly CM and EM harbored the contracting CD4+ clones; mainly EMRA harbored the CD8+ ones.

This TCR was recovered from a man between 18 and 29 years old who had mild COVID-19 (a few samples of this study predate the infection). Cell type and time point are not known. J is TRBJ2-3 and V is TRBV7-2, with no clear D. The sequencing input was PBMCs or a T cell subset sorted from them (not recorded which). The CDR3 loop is CASSLESTDTQYF. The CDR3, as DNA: TGTGCCAGCAGCTTAGAAAGCACAGATACGCAGTATTTT. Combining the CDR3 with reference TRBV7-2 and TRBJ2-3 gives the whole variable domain GAGVSQSPSNKVTEKGKDVELRCDPISGHTALYWYRQSLGQGLEFLIYFQGNSAPDKSGLPSDRFSAERTGGSVSTLTIQRTQQEDSAVYLCASSLESTDTQYFGPGTRLTVL.